This T cell receptor (beta chain) came from a study of cytomegalovirus exposure and HLA in healthy donors. Study observations and caveats: Using the classifier, cytomegalovirus status was reportedly diagnosed with high specificity and sensitivity.

Trimming stripped 4 bases from V and 0 bases from J, with 12 bases between. Germline loops: CDR1 SGDLS, CDR2 YYNGEE. The CDR3 extends over 15 amino acids. A remark on this clone: Its specificity is not known.

The PCR used 60 Vbeta and 13 Jbeta primers. Sequenced by immunoSEQ multiplex PCR; TCRdb stores in-frame clones only, minus some. In all, the sample yields about 34,000 clones. The genes are TRBV9 and TRBJ2-3, with D possibly matching TRBD2 (5 bases). Input material: PBMCs. The clonotype comes from a woman aged 40 to 50 in good health and CMV-seropositive. The CDR3 DNA is TGTGCCAGCAGCCCGGAGGCGGTTAGCACAGATACGCAGTATTTT. Translation gives CASSPEAVSTDTQYF.